These 2 T cell receptor beta chains came from one sample sequenced in a study of T cells in Graves' hyperthyroidism and ophthalmopathy. Amplification targeted TCR beta CDR3 regions from RNA transcripts. Carried out on the TCR CDR3, a first-round RT-PCR used the HTBI primer set. In TCRdb, the multiplex PCR reads were re-called with MiXCR into one record per CDR3 protein. Of 340,000 or so distinct CDR3 sequences in the sample, around a fifth were seen once. Source material: blood. The receptors were gathered from a woman aged 45-65 years with Graves' hyperthyroidism.

This clonotype was seen a few times. The chain uses TRBV12-3 or TRBV12-4 and TRBJ2-2, with D possibly TRBD1 on 6 matching bases. CDR3 size: 16 residues. With 7 bases removed from V and 2 bases from J, the gap between germline ends came to 17 bases. The CDR3 sequence: CASIDRGRGNTGELFF. CDR3 in DNA: TGTGCCAGCATCGATAGGGGCAGGGGCAACACCGGGGAGCTGTTTTTT.

Points on this clonotype: The CDR3 end shows no conserved phenylalanine or tryptophan, and so a read error is likely. V gene TRBV6-4 combines with J gene TRBJ1-2, with D tentatively TRBD1 (5 bases). CDR1 and CDR2 from the germline V gene are MRHNA and SNTAGT. The CDR3 is 13 residues long. V was clipped by 2 bases and J by 3 bases, with 7 bases between them. The chain's CDR3 is CASSDLRDYGYTV. CDR3 nucleotide sequence: TGTGCCAGCAGTGACCTCAGGGACTATGGCTACACCGTC.